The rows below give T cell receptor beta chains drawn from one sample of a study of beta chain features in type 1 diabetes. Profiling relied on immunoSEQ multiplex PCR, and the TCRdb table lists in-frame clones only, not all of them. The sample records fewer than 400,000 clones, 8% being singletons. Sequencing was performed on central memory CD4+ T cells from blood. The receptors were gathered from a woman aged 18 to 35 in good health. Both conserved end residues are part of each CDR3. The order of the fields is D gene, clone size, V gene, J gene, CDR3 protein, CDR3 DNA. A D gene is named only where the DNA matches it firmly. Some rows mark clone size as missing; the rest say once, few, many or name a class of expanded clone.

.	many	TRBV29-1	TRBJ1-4	CSVPGTTTNEKLFF	TGCAGCGTTCCCGGAACCACAACTAATGAAAAACTGTTTTTT
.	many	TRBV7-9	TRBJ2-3	CASSLPKMRGTDTQYF	TGTGCCAGCAGCTTACCGAAGATGAGAGGAACAGATACGCAGTATTTT
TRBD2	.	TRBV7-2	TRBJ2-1	CASSASGSLRYNEQFF	TGTGCCAGCTCGGCTAGCGGGAGTCTCCGCTACAATGAGCAGTTCTTC
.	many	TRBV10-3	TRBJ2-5	CAISDQAETQYF	TGTGCCATCAGTGATCAAGCGGAGACCCAGTACTTC
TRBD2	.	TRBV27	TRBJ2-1	CASSLVVGGNNEQFF	TGTGCCAGCAGTTTAGTTGTGGGAGGGAACAATGAGCAGTTCTTC
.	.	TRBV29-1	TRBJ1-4	CSVARGGTNEKLFF	TGCAGCGTTGCCAGGGGAGGAACTAATGAAAAACTGTTTTTT
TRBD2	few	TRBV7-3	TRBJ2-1	CASSLAASGEQFF	TGTGCCAGCAGCTTGGCCGCTAGCGGGGAACAGTTCTTC
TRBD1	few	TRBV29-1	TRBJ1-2	CSVDVRQGIGYTF	TGCAGCGTTGACGTCCGACAGGGGATTGGCTACACCTTC
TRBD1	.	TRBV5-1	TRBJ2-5	CASSLVQGVGETQYF	TGCGCCAGCAGCTTGGTTCAGGGGGTTGGAGAGACCCAGTACTTC
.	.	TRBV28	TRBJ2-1	CASSLQAKAEQFF	TGTGCCAGCAGTTTACAGGCCAAAGCGGAGCAGTTCTTC
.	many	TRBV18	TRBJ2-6	CASSPNGVSGANVLTF	TGTGCCAGCTCACCAAACGGGGTTTCTGGGGCCAACGTCCTGACTTTC
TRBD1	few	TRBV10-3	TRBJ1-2	CAIRGQGAYYGYTF	TGTGCCATCAGGGGACAGGGGGCATACTATGGCTACACCTTC
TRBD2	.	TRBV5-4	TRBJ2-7	CASSGGTSGNSYEQYF	TGTGCCAGCAGCGGAGGGACTAGCGGGAACTCCTACGAGCAGTACTTC
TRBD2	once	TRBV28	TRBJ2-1	CASSLPLAGGNEQFF	TGTGCCAGCAGTTTACCACTAGCGGGAGGAAATGAGCAGTTCTTC
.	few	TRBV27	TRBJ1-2	CASSPGGFAANYGYTF	TGTGCCAGCAGTCCCGGCGGATTTGCAGCTAACTATGGCTACACCTTC
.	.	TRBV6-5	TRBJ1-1	CASSYLGSDTEAFF	TGTGCCAGCAGTTACCTGGGATCCGACACTGAAGCTTTCTTT
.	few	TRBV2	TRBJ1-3	CASSRSGNTIYF	TGTGCCAGCAGTCGCTCTGGAAACACCATATATTTT
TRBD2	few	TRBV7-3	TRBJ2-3	CASSEAGGTDTQYF	TGTGCCAGCAGCGAAGCGGGAGGCACAGATACGCAGTATTTT
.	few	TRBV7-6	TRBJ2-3	CASSLRTARTDTQYF	TGTGCCAGCAGCTTGAGGACAGCCCGCACAGATACGCAGTATTTT
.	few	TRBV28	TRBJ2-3	CASNRGGTDTQYF	TGTGCCAGCAATAGAGGAGGCACAGATACGCAGTATTTT
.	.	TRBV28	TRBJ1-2	CASSFSVYGYTF	TGTGCCAGCAGTTTCAGCGTGTATGGCTACACCTTC
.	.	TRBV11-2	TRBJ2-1	CASSSLSPLGSERWNEQFF	TGTGCCAGCAGCTCGCTGTCTCCTCTGGGAAGCGAACGATGGAATGAGCAGTTCTTC
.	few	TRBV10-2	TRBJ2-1	CASSPHNEQFF	TGCGCCAGCAGCCCGCACAATGAGCAGTTCTTC
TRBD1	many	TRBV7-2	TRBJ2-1	CASSFNRGEGEQFF	TGTGCCAGCAGCTTCAACAGGGGAGAAGGGGAGCAGTTCTTC
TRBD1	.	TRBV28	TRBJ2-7	CATRGLGEQYF	TGTGCCACCAGGGGGTTGGGCGAGCAGTACTTC
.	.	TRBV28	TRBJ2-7	CASTPQLARYEQYF	TGTGCCAGCACCCCCCAGCTGGCCCGCTACGAGCAGTACTTC
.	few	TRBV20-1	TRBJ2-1	CSASYYNEQFF	TGCAGTGCAAGTTACTACAATGAGCAGTTCTTC
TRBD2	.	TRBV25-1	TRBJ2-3	CASGVPTVLAGVDTQYF	TGTGCCAGCGGGGTCCCGACCGTATTAGCGGGAGTGGATACGCAGTATTTT
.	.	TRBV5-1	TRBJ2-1	CASSLAGEFGEQFF	TGCGCCAGCAGCTTGGCCGGAGAATTCGGTGAGCAGTTCTTC
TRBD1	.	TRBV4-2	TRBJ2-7	CASSQGTGRDEQYF	TGTGCCAGCAGCCAAGGGACAGGGAGAGACGAGCAGTACTTC
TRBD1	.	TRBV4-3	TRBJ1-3	CASSHTGGPGNTIYF	TGCGCCAGCAGCCACACAGGGGGTCCTGGAAACACCATATATTTT
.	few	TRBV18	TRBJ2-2	CASSPQGHGNTGELFF	TGTGCCAGCTCACCACAGGGCCACGGGAACACCGGGGAGCTGTTTTTT
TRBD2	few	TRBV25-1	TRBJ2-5	CASTVLREGQETQYF	TGTGCCAGCACAGTGCTGCGGGAGGGACAAGAGACCCAGTACTTC
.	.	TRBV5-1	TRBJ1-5	CASSLGAGPDF	TGCGCCAGCAGCTTGGGGGCCGGACCGGATTTT
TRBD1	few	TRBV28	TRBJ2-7	CASRIRQGASGEQYF	TGTGCCAGCAGAATCAGACAGGGGGCTTCAGGCGAGCAGTACTTC
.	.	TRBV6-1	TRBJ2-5	CASRTVQEETQYF	TGTGCCAGCAGAACAGTCCAAGAAGAGACCCAGTACTTC
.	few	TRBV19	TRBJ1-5	CASRPLDWAGQPQHF	TGTGCCAGTAGACCCTTAGACTGGGCGGGGCAGCCCCAGCATTTT
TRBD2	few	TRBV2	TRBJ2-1	CASRAGTSLNNEQFF	TGTGCCAGCAGGGCCGGGACTAGCTTAAACAATGAGCAGTTCTTC
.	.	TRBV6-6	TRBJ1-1	CASSRGRAPIDPFF	TGTGCCAGCAGTAGGGGCAGGGCTCCTATTGACCCTTTCTTT
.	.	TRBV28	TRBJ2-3	CASNGSGRIGTDTQYF	TGTGCCAGCAACGGGTCCGGGAGAATTGGCACAGATACGCAGTATTTT
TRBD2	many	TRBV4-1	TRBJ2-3	CASSHSGRVDTQYF	TGCGCCAGCAGCCATAGCGGGAGAGTGGATACGCAGTATTTT
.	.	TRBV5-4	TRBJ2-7	CASSLVGGLAYEQYF	TGTGCCAGCAGCTTGGTCGGCGGGCTTGCATACGAGCAGTACTTC
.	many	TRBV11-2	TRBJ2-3	CASSLGVFTDTQYF	TGTGCCAGCAGCTTAGGGGTATTCACAGATACGCAGTATTTT
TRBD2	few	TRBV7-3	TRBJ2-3	CASSLGNGRPDTQYF	TGTGCCAGCAGCTTGGGGAACGGGAGGCCAGATACGCAGTATTTT
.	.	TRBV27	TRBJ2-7	CASRGSDATSYEQYF	TGTGCCAGCAGGGGGTCGGATGCCACGTCCTACGAGCAGTACTTC
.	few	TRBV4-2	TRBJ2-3	CASSQVGQAADTQYF	TGTGCCAGCAGCCAAGTTGGGCAAGCAGCCGATACGCAGTATTTT
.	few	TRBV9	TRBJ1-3	CASSARIGIGNTIYF	TGTGCCAGCAGCGCCAGAATCGGTATTGGAAACACCATATATTTT
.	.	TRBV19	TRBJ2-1	CASSIVNNEQFF	TGTGCCAGTAGTATTGTGAACAATGAGCAGTTCTTC
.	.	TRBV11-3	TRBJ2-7	CASSTVLTGEQYF	TGTGCCAGCAGCACCGTGCTGACGGGCGAGCAGTACTTC
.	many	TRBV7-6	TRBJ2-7	CASSAHRDYEQYF	TGTGCCAGCAGCGCCCACCGGGACTACGAGCAGTACTTC
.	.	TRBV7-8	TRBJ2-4	CASSTPEVGTKNIQYF	TGTGCCAGCAGCACCCCGGAGGTCGGCACCAAAAACATTCAGTACTTC
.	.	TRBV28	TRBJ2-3	CASSGLSGGTDTQYF	TGTGCCAGCAGTGGGCTTAGCGGTGGCACAGATACGCAGTATTTT
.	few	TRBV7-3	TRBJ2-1	CASSLQPAVEQFF	TGTGCCAGCAGCTTACAACCGGCGGTTGAGCAGTTCTTC
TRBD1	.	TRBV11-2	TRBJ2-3	CASSLDRGDTQYF	TGTGCCAGCAGCTTGGACAGGGGGGATACGCAGTATTTT
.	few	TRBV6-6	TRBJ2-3	CASTPPGADTQYF	TGTGCCAGCACTCCGCCGGGGGCAGATACGCAGTATTTT
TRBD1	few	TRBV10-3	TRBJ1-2	CAINPTGTDYGYTF	TGTGCCATCAATCCAACTGGGACAGACTATGGCTACACCTTC
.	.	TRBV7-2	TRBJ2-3	CASSPGQSTDTQYF	TGTGCCAGCAGCCCGGGTCAGTCCACAGATACGCAGTATTTT